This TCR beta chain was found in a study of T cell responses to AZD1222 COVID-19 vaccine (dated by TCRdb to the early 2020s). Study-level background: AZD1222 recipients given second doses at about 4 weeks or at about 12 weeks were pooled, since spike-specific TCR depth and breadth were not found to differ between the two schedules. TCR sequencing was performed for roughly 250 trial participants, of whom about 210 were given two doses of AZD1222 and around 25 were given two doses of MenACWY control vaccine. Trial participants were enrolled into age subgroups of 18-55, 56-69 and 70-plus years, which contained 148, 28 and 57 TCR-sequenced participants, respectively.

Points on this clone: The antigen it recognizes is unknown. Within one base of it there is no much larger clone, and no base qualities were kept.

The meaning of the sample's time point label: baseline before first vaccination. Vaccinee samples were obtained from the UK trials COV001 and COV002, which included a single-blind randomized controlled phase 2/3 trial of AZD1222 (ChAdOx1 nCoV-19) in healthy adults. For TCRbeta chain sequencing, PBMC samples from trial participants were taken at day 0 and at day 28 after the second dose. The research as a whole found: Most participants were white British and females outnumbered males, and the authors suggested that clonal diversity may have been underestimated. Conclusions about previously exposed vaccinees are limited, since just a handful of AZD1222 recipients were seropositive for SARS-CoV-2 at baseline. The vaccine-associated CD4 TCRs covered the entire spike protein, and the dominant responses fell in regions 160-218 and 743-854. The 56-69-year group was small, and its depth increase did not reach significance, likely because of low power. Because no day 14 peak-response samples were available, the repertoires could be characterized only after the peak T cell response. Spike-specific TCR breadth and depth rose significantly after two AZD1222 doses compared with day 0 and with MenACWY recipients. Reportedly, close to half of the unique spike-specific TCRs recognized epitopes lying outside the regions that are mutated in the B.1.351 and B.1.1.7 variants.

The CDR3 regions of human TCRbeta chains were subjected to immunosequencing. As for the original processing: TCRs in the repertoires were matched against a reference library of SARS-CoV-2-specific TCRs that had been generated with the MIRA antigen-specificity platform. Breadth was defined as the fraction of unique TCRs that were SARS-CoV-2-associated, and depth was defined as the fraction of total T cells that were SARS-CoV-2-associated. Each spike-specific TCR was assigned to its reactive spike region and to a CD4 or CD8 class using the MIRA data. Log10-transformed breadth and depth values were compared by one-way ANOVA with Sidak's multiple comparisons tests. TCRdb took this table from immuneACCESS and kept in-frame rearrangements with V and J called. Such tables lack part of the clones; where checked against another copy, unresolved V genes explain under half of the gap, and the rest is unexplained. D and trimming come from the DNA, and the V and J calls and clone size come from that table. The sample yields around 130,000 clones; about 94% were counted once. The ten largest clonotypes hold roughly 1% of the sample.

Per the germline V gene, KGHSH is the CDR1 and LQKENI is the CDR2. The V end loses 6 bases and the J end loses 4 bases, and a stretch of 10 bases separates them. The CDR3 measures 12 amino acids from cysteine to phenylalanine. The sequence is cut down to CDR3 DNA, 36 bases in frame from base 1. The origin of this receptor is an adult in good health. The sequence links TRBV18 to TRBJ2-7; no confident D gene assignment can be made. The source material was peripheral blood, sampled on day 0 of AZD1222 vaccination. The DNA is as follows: TGTGCCAGCTCCCAGGACGGGTACGAGCAGTACTTC. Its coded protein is CASSQDGYEQYF.